These 25 T cell receptor beta chains were sequenced from one sample in a study of cytomegalovirus exposure and HLA in healthy donors. A multiplex PCR was run with 60 Vbeta primers and 13 Jbeta primers. Data came from immunoSEQ multiplex PCR; TCRdb stores just in-frame clones and leaves some out. The record lists about 170,000 clones, of which the ten most abundant hold around 0.8%. Source material: PBMCs. Receptors were obtained from a young woman in good health and CMV-seropositive.

The chain employs TRBV5-1 and TRBJ1-1; 9 positions match TRBD1. The CDR3 loop spans 14 amino acids. CDR1 and CDR2 (germline): SGHRS, YFSETQ. Trimming at V came to 4 bases and at J to 5 bases, leaving 6 bases not matched to a gene. CDR3 protein: CASSPGQGRTEAFF. For the CDR3, the DNA is TGCGCCAGCAGCCCGGGACAGGGACGAACTGAAGCTTTCTTT.

This rearrangement joins TRBV7-2 to TRBJ2-1, with 9 bases that match TRBD1. Germline V lookup: CDR1 SGHTA, CDR2 FQGNSA. Germline trimming cut 6 bases from V and 10 bases from J; bases unmatched to any gene: 10. The length of the CDR3 is 14 residues. CDR3 sequence (DNA): TGTGCCAGCAGGGGACAGGGTAATCCCTACGAGCAGTTCTTC. Translated, it gives CASRGQGNPYEQFF.

The V gene is TRBV4-1, the J gene TRBJ1-1; D not resolved. This CDR3 is built from 14 residues. V shed 4 bases and J shed 0 bases, with 9 bases lying between them. Per the germline V gene, CDR1 is MGHRA and CDR2 is YSYEKL. CDR3 bases: TGCGCCAGCAGCCGGGCTCGACTGAACACTGAAGCTTTCTTT. It codes for CASSRARLNTEAFF.

The V call is TRBV27, the J call TRBJ2-1; D is unresolved. V lost 2 bases to trimming and J lost 5 bases, with 13 bases between them. The CDR3 runs 15 residues. Looked up from germline, CDR1 is MNHEY and CDR2 is SMNVEV (reference sequence). CDR3 in DNA: TGTGCCAGCAGTTTAATTCCAGCGTTCAACAATGAGCAGTTCTTC. It yields the protein CASSLIPAFNNEQFF.

This chain joins TRBV7-2 and TRBJ2-1, with TRBD2 matching 7 bases. The CDR3 totals 16 residues. Germline-derived CDR1 and CDR2 are SGHTA and FQGNSA. Unmatched junction bases numbered 13, after V lost 3 bases and J lost 8 bases. The CDR3 nucleotides are TGTGCCAGCAGCTTGACCGGGACTAAAGGGATGTATGAGCAGTTCTTC. Translated: CASSLTGTKGMYEQFF.

This rearrangement joins TRBV13 to TRBJ2-7, with TRBD1 matching over 7 bases. The germline CDR1 and CDR2 sequences are PRHDT and FYEKMQ (reference sequence). This CDR3 region has 16 residues. V lost 5 bases to trimming and J lost 0 bases; unmatched junction nucleotides: 10. CDR3 bases: TGTGCCAGCAGCATCCTCGGACAGGTGAGCTCCTACGAGCAGTACTTC. Translation: CASSILGQVSSYEQYF.

J is TRBJ2-3 and V is TRBV7-6; 7 bases line up with TRBD2. V lost 5 bases and J lost 4; bases outside the gene matches: 12. Per germline, CDR1 SGHVS and CDR2 FNYEAQ. The CDR3 runs to 16 residues. The CDR3 region is CASSMFGGGIADTQYF. The DNA for the CDR3 is TGTGCCAGCAGCATGTTTGGGGGAGGGATCGCAGATACGCAGTATTTT.

The gene calls are TRBV30 and TRBJ2-2, with D unresolved. CDR3 length equals 12 residues. The V gene's germline CDR1 is GTSNPN and CDR2 SVGIG (reference sequence). Trimming removed 1 base from V and 7 bases from J, with 7 bases in between. This chain's CDR3 is CAWSAASGELFF. CDR3 nucleotide sequence: TGTGCCTGGAGTGCCGCTAGCGGGGAGCTGTTTTTT.

The chain carries TRBV25-1 and TRBJ1-3, with 7 bases lining up with TRBD1. Trimming removed 0 bases from V and 3 bases from J; junction bases left unmatched: 5. The CDR3 totals 16 residues. Per germline, CDR1 MGHDK and CDR2 SYGVNS. CDR3 loop: CASSEYIGGSGNTIYF. The CDR3 DNA follows: TGTGCCAGCAGTGAATATATAGGGGGCAGTGGAAACACCATATATTTT.

This chain links TRBV5-8 with TRBJ2-5; TRBD1 matches 9 bases. The CDR3 is 15 amino acids. Germline CDR1 SGHTS, CDR2 YDEGEE. V dropped 0 bases and J dropped 5; count of bases not matched to a gene: 5. CDR3 loop: CASSLGTGEGETQYF. The CDR3 DNA is TGTGCCAGCAGCTTGGGGACAGGGGAGGGGGAGACCCAGTACTTC.

CDR3 coding DNA: TGTGCCAGTAGACCTACAGGGCTCTATGGCTACACCTTC. It yields the protein CASRPTGLYGYTF. V usage is TRBV19 and J usage is TRBJ1-2; TRBD1 is a possible D gene (6 bases). Germline V gene sequence: CDR1 LNHDA, CDR2 SQIVND (reference sequence). The germline V and J ends were trimmed by 6 bases and 4 bases, with 12 bases remaining between them. The CDR3 runs to 13 residues.

The CDR3 coding sequence is TGTGCCAGCAGCGTAGGACATACCGATTCAGGTGGCTACACCTTC. Residues: CASSVGHTDSGGYTF. The chain joins TRBV9 to TRBJ1-2; D ambiguous. The germline V gene has CDR1 SGDLS and CDR2 YYNGEE. Trimming shortened V by 0 bases and J by 7 bases, and 16 bases separated the two germline ends. This CDR3 has 15 residues.

The V call is TRBV11-2, the J call TRBJ2-6, with 11 bases fitting TRBD1. The germline gives CDR1 SGHAT, CDR2 FQNNGV. The CDR3 spans 19 residues. Trimming cost V 4 bases and J 3 bases; bases outside gene matches: 11. The CDR3 DNA reads TGTGCCAGCAGCTCCCTCGTGTGGGACAGGGGGAATGGGGCCAACGTCCTGACTTTC. It specifies CASSSLVWDRGNGANVLTF.

The V gene is TRBV2, the J gene TRBJ2-5, with 10 bases aligning to TRBD2. Germline CDR1 SNHLY, CDR2 FYNNEI. The CDR3 is 15 residues long. Trimming took 0 bases from V and 5 from J; bases not matched to a gene: 3. The CDR3 region is CASSEALAGEETQYF. CDR3 sequence (DNA): TGTGCCAGCAGTGAAGCCCTAGCGGGAGAGGAGACCCAGTACTTC. Supplemented by reference TRBV2 and TRBJ2-5, the full variable domain reads EPEVTQTPSHQVTQMGQEVILRCVPISNHLYFYWYRQILGQKVEFLVSFYNNEISEKSEIFDDQFSVERPDGSNFTLKIRSTKLEDSAMYFCASSEALAGEETQYFGPGTRLLVL.

The chain carries TRBV5-4 and TRBJ1-2; perhaps TRBD1 as D (5 bases). CDR1 is SGHNT and CDR2 is YYREEE in the germline V gene (reference sequence). This CDR3 region has 14 residues. Deletions cut 4 bases from V and 8 bases from J, with 18 bases between. In nucleotides, the CDR3 is TGTGCCAGCAGCACTCGGGCGTCGGGGGACGGCTACACCTTC. This codes for CASSTRASGDGYTF. The variable domain in full, with the rest retrieved from reference TRBV5-4 and TRBJ1-2, is ETGVTQSPTHLIKTRGQQVTLRCSSQSGHNTVSWYQQALGQGPQFIFQYYREEENGRGNFPPRFSGLQFPNYSSELNVNALELDDSALYLCASSTRASGDGYTFGSGTRLTVV.

This chain connects TRBV5-1 to TRBJ1-4, with 7 positions matching TRBD1. There are 15 residues in the CDR3. V lost 2 bases to trimming and J lost 0 bases; unmatched junction nucleotides: 1. Germline V gene data show CDR1 as SGHRS and CDR2 as YFSETQ. CDR3 loop: CASSLTGATNEKLFF. CDR3 nucleotides: TGCGCCAGCAGCTTAACAGGGGCAACTAATGAAAAACTGTTTTTT.

The chain carries TRBV7-6 and TRBJ2-3; 11 bases are a match to TRBD2. The V and J ends lost 3 bases and 3 bases, in that order; junction bases with no gene match: 5. Germline V gene lookup returns CDR1 SGHVS and CDR2 FNYEAQ. The CDR3 is 16 residues long. The CDR3 coding sequence is TGTGCCAGCAGCTTTAGCGGGGGGGCGGGTACAGATACGCAGTATTTT. Translation: CASSFSGGAGTDTQYF. The whole variable domain, remainder taken from reference TRBV7-6 and TRBJ2-3, is GAGVSQSPRYKVTKRGQDVALRCDPISGHVSLYWYRQALGQGPEFLTYFNYEAQQDKSGLPNDRFSAERPEGSISTLTIQRTEQRDSAMYRCASSFSGGAGTDTQYFGPGTRLTVL.

The chain employs TRBV6-4 and TRBJ2-2; D is unresolved. The V and J ends lost 5 bases and 1 base respectively, with 8 bases between them. The CDR3 sequence is 14 residues long. Germline CDR1 is MRHNA and CDR2 is SNTAGT. This chain's CDR3 is CASSLLRNTGELFF. The CDR3 DNA is TGTGCCAGCAGTCTTTTGAGGAACACCGGGGAGCTGTTTTTT.

The chain carries TRBV7-2 and TRBJ2-7; D remains unclear. The CDR3 loop spans 15 amino acids. The germline V and J ends were trimmed by 2 bases and 1 base, with 12 bases remaining between them. Germline V gives CDR1 SGHTA, CDR2 FQGNSA. CDR3 coding DNA: TGTGCCAGCAGCTTATCCGTAGCCCCGTCCTACGAGCAGTACTTC. Its protein is CASSLSVAPSYEQYF.

This chain links TRBV6-1 with TRBJ2-3, with TRBD2 identical over 13 bases. Trimming took 4 bases from V and 9 from J; bases not matched to a gene: 1. The CDR3 extends over 13 amino acids. Per germline, CDR1 MNHNS and CDR2 SASEGT. The CDR3 spells CASSGTSGRTQYF. CDR3 DNA sequence: TGTGCCAGCAGTGGGACTAGCGGGAGAACGCAGTATTTT.

The genes are TRBV9 and TRBJ2-1; 8 bases match TRBD1. The CDR3 spans 14 residues. Germline assignment: CDR1 SGDLS and CDR2 YYNGEE. V lost 4 bases, J lost 8 bases, and 8 bases stayed unmatched. CDR3 region: CASSSRTGTDEQFF. The DNA of the CDR3 is TGTGCCAGCAGCAGCCGGACAGGGACGGATGAGCAGTTCTTC.

The chain uses TRBV6-1 and TRBJ2-3; maybe TRBD2 (5 bases). V was pared by 8 bases and J by 5 bases, with 11 bases between. The CDR3 totals 12 residues. CDR1 and CDR2 (germline): MNHNS, SASEGT. The chain's CDR3 is CASRLAEDTQYF. CDR3 nucleotide sequence: TGTGCCAGCCGGCTAGCAGAAGATACGCAGTATTTT.

The chain employs TRBV5-6 and TRBJ1-2; 8 bases are shared with TRBD1. The CDR3 totals 14 residues. J was trimmed by 4 bases and V by 3 bases; bases with no gene match: 5. Germline loops: CDR1 SGHDT, CDR2 YYEEEE. CDR3 nucleotide sequence: TGTGCCAGCAGCTCAGGGGGCGCTGGCTATGGCTACACCTTC. It encodes CASSSGGAGYGYTF.

V usage is TRBV7-2 and J usage is TRBJ2-1; D may be TRBD2 (7 bases). V was trimmed by 7 bases and J by 9 bases, leaving 16 bases between them. Germline V gene data show CDR1 as SGHTA and CDR2 as FQGNSA. The CDR3 extends over 13 amino acids. CDR3 sequence: CASTKGGAVEQFF. The CDR3 DNA is TGTGCCAGCACGAAGGGGGGGGCGGTTGAGCAGTTCTTC.

The rearrangement uses TRBV27 and TRBJ2-7; 7 nucleotides agree with TRBD1. The CDR3 sequence is 15 residues long. The V and J ends lost 5 bases and 0 bases, in that order; junction bases with no gene match: 7. The germline gives CDR1 MNHEY, CDR2 SMNVEV (reference sequence). CDR3 residues: CASSRDSTSSYEQYF. CDR3 in DNA: TGTGCCAGCAGTCGGGACAGCACCAGCTCCTACGAGCAGTACTTC.